The sequence of this TCR beta chain was determined in a study of T-cell reconstitution after alpha-beta-depleted transplantation in children. Findings of the study overall: Reportedly, alpha-beta T cells present about two months post-transplant originated from several hundred expanded clones of graft origin. T-cell counts and diversity were attributed mostly to newly produced T cells one year after transplant. Day-60 TCRbeta diversity that was high in some patients was derived from surviving recipient T cells and thymic progenitors.

With respect to this clonotype: Its antigen is unknown.

The authors prepared the TCRbeta library with unique molecular identifiers. Via MiXCR, TCRdb re-called the PCR reads, giving one row per CDR3 protein. The sample has hundreds of thousands of distinct CDR3 sequences; 10% to 15% are singletons. This material consisted of PBMCs, mostly from graft donor cells, taken 360 days after TCRalphabeta/CD19-depleted stem cell transplant. The receptor was derived from a male patient younger than 18 who had a stem cell transplant for acute myeloid leukemia, so the T cells may come from the graft donor.

CDR3 nucleotide sequence: TGTGCCAGCAGTTCCCCCCGGAGACAGGGGTGGAACACAGATACGCAGTATTTT. Protein product: CASSSPRRQGWNTDTQYF. The J gene is TRBJ2-3, the V gene TRBV27; 8 positions agree with TRBD1. The trim removed 4 bases at V and 2 bases at J, leaving 14 bases unmatched. Germline V gene data show CDR1 as MNHEY and CDR2 as SMNVEV (reference sequence). The CDR3 loop spans 18 amino acids.